This T cell receptor beta chain was recorded in a study of T cells in Graves' hyperthyroidism and ophthalmopathy. At least ten counts were recorded for this clonotype. Amplification yielded TCR beta CDR3 regions, with RNA transcripts as the source. Using the HTBI primer set, a first-round RT-PCR was run on the TCR CDR3. MiXCR, run by TCRdb on the multiplex PCR reads, gives a single entry per CDR3 protein. The repertoire consists of hundreds of thousands of distinct CDR3 sequences, with around 14% occurring once and the leading ten covering around 7%. The length of the CDR3 is 15 residues. CDR1 MNHEY and CDR2 SVGEGT come from the germline V gene. Trimming stripped 2 bases from V and 0 bases from J, with 9 bases between.

V is TRBV6-2 or TRBV6-3 and J is TRBJ2-3; D perhaps matches TRBD1 (7 bases). This TCR derives from a woman aged 18 to 35 with Graves' hyperthyroidism. Sequencing was carried out using blood. The CDR3 nucleotides read TGTGCCAGCAGTTACGCGGGACAGAGCACAGATACGCAGTATTTT. It specifies CASSYAGQSTDTQYF.